This TCR beta chain was identified during a study of blood T cell repertoires in COVID-19. Study-wide background: Whether acute or convalescent, the COVID-19 samples came from the United States, Italy and Spain.

As originally analysed: How many nucleated cells were present was estimated from reference gene primer amplification. Sequenced by immunoSEQ multiplex PCR; TCRdb stores in-frame clones only, minus some. V and J calls and clone size are copied from that table; D and trimming were computed from the DNA. The sample includes fewer than 150,000 clones, less than 85% of them seen just once. The CDR3 has 13 amino acids. Deletions cut 2 bases from V and 8 bases from J, with 12 bases between. CDR1 is SNHLY, CDR2 FYNNEI, per germline. This chain connects TRBV2 to TRBJ1-1, with D maybe TRBD1 (5 bases). This TCR came from a woman aged 18-29 years who had been exposed to COVID-19. Sequencing was done on a sample of PBMCs or T cells enriched from blood (not recorded which). CDR3 residues: CASSEYFGGEAFF. In DNA, the CDR3 is TGTGCCAGCAGTGAATATTTCGGGGGAGAAGCTTTCTTT. The variable domain in full, completed from reference TRBV2 and TRBJ1-1, reads EPEVTQTPSHQVTQMGQEVILRCVPISNHLYFYWYRQILGQKVEFLVSFYNNEISEKSEIFDDQFSVERPDGSNFTLKIRSTKLEDSAMYFCASSEYFGGEAFFGQGTRLTVV.